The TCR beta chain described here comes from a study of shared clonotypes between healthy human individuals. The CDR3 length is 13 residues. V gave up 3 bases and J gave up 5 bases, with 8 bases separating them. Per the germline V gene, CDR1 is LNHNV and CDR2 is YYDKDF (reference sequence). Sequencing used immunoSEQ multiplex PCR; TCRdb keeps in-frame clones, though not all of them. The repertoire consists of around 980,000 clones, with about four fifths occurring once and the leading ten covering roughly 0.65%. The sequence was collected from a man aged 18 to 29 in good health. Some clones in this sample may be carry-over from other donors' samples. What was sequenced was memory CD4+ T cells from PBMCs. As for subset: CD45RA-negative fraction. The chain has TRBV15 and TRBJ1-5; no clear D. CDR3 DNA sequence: TGTGCCACCAGCAGTGGTTTGGATCAGCCCCAGCATTTT. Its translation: CATSSGLDQPQHF.